These 9 T cell receptor beta chains came from one sample sequenced in a study of blood T cells in healthy people across ages. Combining a sample-barcoded 5' primer with a J-beta primer mix, a second PCR ran for roughly 7 to 11 cycles. TCRdb re-analysed the 5' RACE reads in MiXCR, keeping a single row per CDR3 protein. This sample has 1.5 million to 2 million distinct CDR3 sequences, with 28% found just once. Sequenced sample: blood. The receptor set was obtained from a woman aged 25-40 years in good health.

A few counts support this clonotype. The gene calls are TRBV28 and TRBJ2-5; D gene unclear. Trimming left V 3 bases short and J 5 bases short, with 13 bases between. The CDR3 extends over 14 amino acids. The V gene's germline CDR1 is MDHEN and CDR2 SYDVKM. The CDR3 DNA reads TGTGCCAGCAGTTTTGGAAGCGAACTGGAGACCCAGTACTTC. Its protein product is CASSFGSELETQYF. Supplemented by reference TRBV28 and TRBJ2-5, the full variable domain reads DVKVTQSSRYLVKRTGEKVFLECVQDMDHENMFWYRQDPGLGLRLIYFSYDVKMKEKGDIPEGYSVSREKKERFSLILESASTNQTSMYLCASSFGSELETQYFGPGTRLLVL.

This clonotype came up many times. The rearrangement uses TRBV20-1 and TRBJ2-5; D uncertain. The CDR3 loop spans 14 amino acids. CDR1 DFQATT and CDR2 SNEGSKA come from the germline V gene (reference sequence). The V gene lost 6 bases and the J gene lost 4 bases, with 18 bases spanning the gap. The CDR3 loop is CSAESIGWSETQYF. CDR3 coding DNA: TGCAGTGCGGAATCCATAGGATGGTCAGAGACCCAGTACTTC.

This clonotype was picked up a small number of times. The chain employs TRBV7-9 and TRBJ1-6, with D perhaps matching TRBD1 (6 bases). Germline assignment: CDR1 SEHNR and CDR2 FQNEAQ (reference sequence). This CDR3 is built from 14 residues. V shed 3 bases and J shed 9 bases, with 12 bases lying between them. The CDR3 spells CASSLGASASPLHF. CDR3 bases: TGTGCCAGCAGCTTGGGGGCTTCTGCTTCACCCCTCCACTTT.

This clonotype was seen only a few times. V and J are TRBV5-5 and TRBJ1-4; a possible D gene is TRBD1 (6 bases). There are 15 residues in the CDR3. In germline, CDR1 is SGHKS, CDR2 YYEKEE (reference sequence). V lost 0 bases, J lost 3 bases, and 9 bases lay in between. Written as DNA, the CDR3 is TGTGCCAGCAGCTTGGAGGGGGACCCTAATGAAAAACTGTTTTTT. It yields the protein CASSLEGDPNEKLFF.

This clonotype showed up just a few times. CDR3 region: CATSGLSYEQYF. In DNA form, the CDR3 reads TGTGCCACCAGTGGTCTGTCCTACGAGCAGTACTTC. The chain carries TRBV24-1 and TRBJ2-7; D call uncertain. The CDR3 extends over 12 amino acids. In germline, CDR1 is KGHDR, CDR2 SFDVKD. The V and J ends lost 5 bases and 1 base respectively, with 5 bases between them.

The V and J genes are TRBV4-1 and TRBJ2-1, with 9 bases that match TRBD1. CDR1 and CDR2 (germline): MGHRA, YSYEKL. This CDR3 comprises 16 residues. Trimming at V came to 3 bases and at J to 4 bases, leaving 7 bases not matched to a gene. The CDR3 reads CASSQTDRGVYNEQFF. The DNA for the CDR3 is TGCGCCAGCAGCCAGACCGACAGGGGGGTTTACAATGAGCAGTTCTTC.

This clonotype has ten or more counts. This chain links TRBV20-1 with TRBJ2-1, with 7 bases aligning to TRBD2. J was trimmed by 4 bases and V by 4 bases; bases with no gene match: 13. The CDR3 extends over 16 amino acids. Germline values: CDR1 DFQATT, CDR2 SNEGSKA (reference sequence). For the CDR3, the DNA is TGCAGTGCTACAAGGACTCTAGCGGAATTTTACAATGAGCAGTTCTTC. The encoded protein is CSATRTLAEFYNEQFF.

The V call is TRBV3-1, the J call TRBJ1-6; 10 bases match TRBD1. Looked up from germline, CDR1 is LGHDT and CDR2 is YNNKEL (reference sequence). This CDR3 is built from 16 residues. J gave up 10 bases and V 6 bases, and 12 bases lay outside the gene matches. This CDR3 is CASRGLGGQGQSPLHF. The CDR3 nucleotides are TGTGCCAGCAGAGGACTTGGGGGACAGGGGCAATCACCCCTCCACTTT.

The J gene is TRBJ2-1, the V gene TRBV2, with 11 positions matching TRBD2. Germline lookup yields CDR1 SNHLY and CDR2 FYNNEI. The CDR3 is made up of 17 amino acids. V trimming: 7 bases; J trimming: 0 bases; junction bases outside the gene matches: 8. The CDR3 protein is CASIGTSGQSSYNEQFF. DNA for the CDR3: TGTGCCAGCATAGGGACTAGCGGACAGAGCTCCTACAATGAGCAGTTCTTC.